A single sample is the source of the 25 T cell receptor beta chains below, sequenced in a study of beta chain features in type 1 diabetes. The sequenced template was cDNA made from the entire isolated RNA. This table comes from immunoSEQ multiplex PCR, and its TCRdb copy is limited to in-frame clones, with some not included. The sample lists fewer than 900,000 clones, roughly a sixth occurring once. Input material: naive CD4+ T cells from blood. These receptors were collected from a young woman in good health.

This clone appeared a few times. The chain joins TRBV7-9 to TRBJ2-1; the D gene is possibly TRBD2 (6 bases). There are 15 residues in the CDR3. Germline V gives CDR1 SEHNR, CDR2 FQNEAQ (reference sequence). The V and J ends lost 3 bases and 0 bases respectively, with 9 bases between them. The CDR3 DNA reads TGTGCCAGCAGCTTCGTCGGGAGCTCCTACAATGAGCAGTTCTTC. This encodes CASSFVGSSYNEQFF.

CDR3 DNA sequence: TGCAGTGCTAGTCCGGGGGAGGGCTACACCTTC. It encodes CSASPGEGYTF. The chain is built from TRBV20-1 and TRBJ1-2; perhaps TRBD1 as D (5 bases). CDR1 is DFQATT and CDR2 is SNEGSKA in the germline V gene (reference sequence). The CDR3 runs to 11 residues. Between the trimmed V and J ends, which lost 3 bases and 8 bases, there was a span of 10 bases.

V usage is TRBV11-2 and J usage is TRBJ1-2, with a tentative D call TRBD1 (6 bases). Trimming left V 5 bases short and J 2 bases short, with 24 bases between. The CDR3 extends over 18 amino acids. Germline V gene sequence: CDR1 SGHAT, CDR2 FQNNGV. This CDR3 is CASSRSKGGGTENYGYTF. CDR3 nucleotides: TGTGCCAGCAGCCGCTCTAAAGGGGGAGGTACAGAGAACTATGGCTACACCTTC.

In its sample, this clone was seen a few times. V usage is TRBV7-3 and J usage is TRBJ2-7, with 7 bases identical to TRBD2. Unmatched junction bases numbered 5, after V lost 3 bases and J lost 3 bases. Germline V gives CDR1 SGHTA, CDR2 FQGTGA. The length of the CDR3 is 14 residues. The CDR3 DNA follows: TGTGCCAGCAGCTTTCGGGGGGACGGCTACGAGCAGTACTTC. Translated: CASSFRGDGYEQYF.

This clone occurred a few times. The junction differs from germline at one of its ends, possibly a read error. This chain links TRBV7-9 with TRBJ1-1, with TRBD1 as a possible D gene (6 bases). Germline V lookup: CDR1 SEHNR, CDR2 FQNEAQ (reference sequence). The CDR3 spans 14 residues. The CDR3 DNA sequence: TGTGCCAGCAGTTTAGCTACAGGGCGGGAAGAAGCTTTCTTT. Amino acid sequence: CASSLATGREEAFF.

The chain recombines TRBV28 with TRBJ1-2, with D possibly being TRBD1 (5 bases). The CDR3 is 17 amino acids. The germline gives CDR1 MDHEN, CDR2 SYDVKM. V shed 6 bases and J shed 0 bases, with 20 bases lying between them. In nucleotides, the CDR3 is TGTGCCAGCAGCTCTCCTTCCCGGGACGGAGCTAACTATGGCTACACCTTC. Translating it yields CASSSPSRDGANYGYTF.

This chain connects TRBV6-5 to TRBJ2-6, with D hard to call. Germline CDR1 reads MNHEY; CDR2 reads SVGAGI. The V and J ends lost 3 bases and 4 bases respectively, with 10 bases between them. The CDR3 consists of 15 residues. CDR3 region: CASSYARSGANVLTF. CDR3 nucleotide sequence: TGTGCCAGCAGTTATGCCAGATCGGGGGCCAACGTCCTGACTTTC.

The CDR3 here is CASSQDPSTHEQYF. The CDR3 DNA sequence: TGCGCCAGCAGCCAAGATCCCAGTACCCACGAGCAGTACTTC. The chain combines TRBV4-1 with TRBJ2-7; D remains unclear. Trimming left V 0 bases short and J 5 bases short, with 11 bases between. The CDR3 spans 14 residues. CDR1 MGHRA and CDR2 YSYEKL come from the germline V gene.

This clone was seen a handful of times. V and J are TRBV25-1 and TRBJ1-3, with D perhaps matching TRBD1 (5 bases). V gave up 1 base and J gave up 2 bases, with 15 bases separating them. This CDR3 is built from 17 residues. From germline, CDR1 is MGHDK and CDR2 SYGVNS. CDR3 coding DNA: TGTGCCAGCAGTGAATTGAGAGTTGGGGGACCTGGAAACACCATATATTTT. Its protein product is CASSELRVGGPGNTIYF. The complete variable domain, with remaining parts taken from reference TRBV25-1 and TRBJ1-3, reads EADIYQTPRYLVIGTGKKITLECSQTMGHDKMYWYQQDPGMELHLIHYSYGVNSTEKGDLSSESTVSRIRTEHFPLTLESARPSHTSQYLCASSELRVGGPGNTIYFGEGSWLTVV.

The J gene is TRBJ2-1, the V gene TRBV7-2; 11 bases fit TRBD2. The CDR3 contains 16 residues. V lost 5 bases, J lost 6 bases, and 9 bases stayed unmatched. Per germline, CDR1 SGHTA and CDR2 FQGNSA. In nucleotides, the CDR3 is TGTGCCAGCAGCAAACGGTTAGCGGGAGGGAGCAATGAGCAGTTCTTC. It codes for CASSKRLAGGSNEQFF.

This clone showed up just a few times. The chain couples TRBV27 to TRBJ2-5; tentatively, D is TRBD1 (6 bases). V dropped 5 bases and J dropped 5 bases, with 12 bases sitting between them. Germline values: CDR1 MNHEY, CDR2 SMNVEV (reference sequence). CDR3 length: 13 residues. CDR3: CASSKQGWETQYF. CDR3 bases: TGTGCCAGCAGTAAACAGGGCTGGGAGACCCAGTACTTC.

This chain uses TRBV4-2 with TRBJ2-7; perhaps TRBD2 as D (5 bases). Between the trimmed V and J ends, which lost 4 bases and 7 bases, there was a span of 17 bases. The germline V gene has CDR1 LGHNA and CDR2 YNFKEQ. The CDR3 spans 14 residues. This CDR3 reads CASSPQSGPGEQYF. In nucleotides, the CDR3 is TGTGCCAGCAGCCCCCAGTCGGGTCCGGGGGAGCAGTACTTC.

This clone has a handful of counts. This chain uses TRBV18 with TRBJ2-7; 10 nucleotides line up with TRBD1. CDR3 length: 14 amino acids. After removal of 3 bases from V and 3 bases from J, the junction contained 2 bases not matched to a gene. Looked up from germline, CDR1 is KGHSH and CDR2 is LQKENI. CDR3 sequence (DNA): TGTGCCAGCTCACCGGGACAGGGGCACTACGAGCAGTACTTC. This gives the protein CASSPGQGHYEQYF.

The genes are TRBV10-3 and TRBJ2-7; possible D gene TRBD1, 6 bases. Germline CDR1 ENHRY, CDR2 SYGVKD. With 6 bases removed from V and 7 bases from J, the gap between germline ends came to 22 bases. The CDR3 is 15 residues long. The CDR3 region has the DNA TGTGCCATCAGCTTAAAGAGACAGGTGTCGGGGGAGCAGTACTTC. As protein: CAISLKRQVSGEQYF.

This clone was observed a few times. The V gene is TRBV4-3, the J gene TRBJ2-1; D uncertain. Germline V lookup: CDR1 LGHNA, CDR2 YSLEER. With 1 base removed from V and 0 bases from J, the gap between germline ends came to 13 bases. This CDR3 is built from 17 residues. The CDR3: CASSQGFLSPSYNEQFF. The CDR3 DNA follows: TGCGCCAGCAGCCAAGGTTTTTTGAGTCCCTCCTACAATGAGCAGTTCTTC.

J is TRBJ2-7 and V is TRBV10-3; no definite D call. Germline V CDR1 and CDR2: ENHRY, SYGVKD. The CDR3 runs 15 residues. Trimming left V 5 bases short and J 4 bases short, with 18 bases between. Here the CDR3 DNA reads TGTGCCATCAGTCCTAAGGTCCGGACCGTTTACGAGCAGTACTTC. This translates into CAISPKVRTVYEQYF.

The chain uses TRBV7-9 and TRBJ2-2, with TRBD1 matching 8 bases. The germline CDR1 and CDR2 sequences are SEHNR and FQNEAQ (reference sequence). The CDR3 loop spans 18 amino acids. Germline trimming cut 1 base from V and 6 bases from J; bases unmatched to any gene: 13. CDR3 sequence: CASSLGADRGSWAGELFF. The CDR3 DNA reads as TGTGCCAGCAGCTTAGGTGCCGACAGGGGAAGTTGGGCCGGGGAGCTGTTTTTT. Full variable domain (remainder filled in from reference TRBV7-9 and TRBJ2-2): DTGVSQNPRHKITKRGQNVTFRCDPISEHNRLYWYRQTLGQGPEFLTYFQNEAQLEKSRLLSDRFSAERPKGSFSTLEIQRTEQGDSAMYLCASSLGADRGSWAGELFFGEGSRLTVL.

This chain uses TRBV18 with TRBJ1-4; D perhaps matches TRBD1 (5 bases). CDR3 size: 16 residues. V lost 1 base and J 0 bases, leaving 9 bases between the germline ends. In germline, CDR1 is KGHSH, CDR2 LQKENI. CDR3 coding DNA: TGTGCCAGCTCACCACAGGGACCCGCAACTAATGAAAAACTGTTTTTT. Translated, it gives CASSPQGPATNEKLFF.

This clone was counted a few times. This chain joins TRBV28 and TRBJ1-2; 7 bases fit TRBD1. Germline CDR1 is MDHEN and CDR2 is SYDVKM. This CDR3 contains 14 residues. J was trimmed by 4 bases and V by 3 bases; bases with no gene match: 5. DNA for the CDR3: TGTGCCAGCAGTTTGAACAGGGGTGGCTATGGCTACACCTTC. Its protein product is CASSLNRGGYGYTF.

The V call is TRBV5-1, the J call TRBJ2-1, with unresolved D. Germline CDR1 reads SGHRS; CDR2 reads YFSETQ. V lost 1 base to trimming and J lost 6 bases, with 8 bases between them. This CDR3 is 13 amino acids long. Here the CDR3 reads CASSLRALNEQFF. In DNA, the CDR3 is TGCGCCAGCAGCTTGCGGGCCCTCAATGAGCAGTTCTTC.

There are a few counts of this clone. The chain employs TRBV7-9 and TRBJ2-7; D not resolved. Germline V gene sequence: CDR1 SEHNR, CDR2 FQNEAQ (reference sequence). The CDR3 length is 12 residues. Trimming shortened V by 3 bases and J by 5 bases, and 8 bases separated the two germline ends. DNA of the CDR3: TGTGCCAGCAGCTTCAAATCCGACGAGCAGTACTTC. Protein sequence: CASSFKSDEQYF.

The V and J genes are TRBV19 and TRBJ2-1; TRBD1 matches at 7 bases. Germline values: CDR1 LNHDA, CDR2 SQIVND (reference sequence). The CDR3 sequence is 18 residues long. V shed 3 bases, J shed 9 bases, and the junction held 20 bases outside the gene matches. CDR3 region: CASSISQGTTPYIPEQFF. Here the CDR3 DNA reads TGTGCCAGTAGTATTTCACAGGGGACGACCCCTTATATACCTGAGCAGTTCTTC.

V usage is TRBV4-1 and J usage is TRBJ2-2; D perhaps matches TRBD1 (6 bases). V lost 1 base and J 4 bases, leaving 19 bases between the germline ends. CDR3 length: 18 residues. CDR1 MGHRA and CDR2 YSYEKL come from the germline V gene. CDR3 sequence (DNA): TGCGCCAGCAGCCAAGGAGACAGGCGTTCCTTCGGCACCGGGGAGCTGTTTTTT. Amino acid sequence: CASSQGDRRSFGTGELFF.

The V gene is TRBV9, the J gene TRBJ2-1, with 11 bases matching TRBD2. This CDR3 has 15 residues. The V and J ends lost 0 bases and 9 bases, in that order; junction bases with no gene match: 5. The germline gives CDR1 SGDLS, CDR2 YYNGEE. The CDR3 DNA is TGTGCCAGCAGCGTAGCTCCTGGGACTAGCGGTGAGCAGTTCTTC. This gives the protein CASSVAPGTSGEQFF. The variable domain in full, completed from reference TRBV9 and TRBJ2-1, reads DSGVTQTPKHLITATGQRVTLRCSPRSGDLSVYWYQQSLDQGLQFLIQYYNGEERAKGNILERFSAQQFPDLHSELNLSSLELGDSALYFCASSVAPGTSGEQFFGPGTRLTVL.

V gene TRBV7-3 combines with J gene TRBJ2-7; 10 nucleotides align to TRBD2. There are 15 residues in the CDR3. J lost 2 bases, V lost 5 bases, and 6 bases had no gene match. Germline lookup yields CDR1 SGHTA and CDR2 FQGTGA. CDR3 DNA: TGTGCCAGCAGCCCGAGCGGGAGGGGCCCCTACGAGCAGTACTTC. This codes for CASSPSGRGPYEQYF.